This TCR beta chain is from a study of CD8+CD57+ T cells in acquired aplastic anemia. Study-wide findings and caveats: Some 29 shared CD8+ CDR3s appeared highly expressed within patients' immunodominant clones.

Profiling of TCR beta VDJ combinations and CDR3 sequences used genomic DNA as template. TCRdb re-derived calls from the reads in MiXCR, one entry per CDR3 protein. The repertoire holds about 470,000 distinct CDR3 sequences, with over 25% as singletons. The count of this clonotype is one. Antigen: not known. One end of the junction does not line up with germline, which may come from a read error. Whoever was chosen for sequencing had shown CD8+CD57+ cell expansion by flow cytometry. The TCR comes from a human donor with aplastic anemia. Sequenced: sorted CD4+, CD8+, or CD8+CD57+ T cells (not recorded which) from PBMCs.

CDR3 DNA: TGTGCCAGCAGCCAAGGGACAGGGAGGAGGACTGAAGCTTTCTTT. It specifies CASSQGTGRRTEAFF. The chain uses TRBV15 and TRBJ1-1; 9 positions match TRBD1. CDR3 length: 15 amino acids. Germline CDR1 and CDR2: LNHNV and YYDKDF (reference sequence).